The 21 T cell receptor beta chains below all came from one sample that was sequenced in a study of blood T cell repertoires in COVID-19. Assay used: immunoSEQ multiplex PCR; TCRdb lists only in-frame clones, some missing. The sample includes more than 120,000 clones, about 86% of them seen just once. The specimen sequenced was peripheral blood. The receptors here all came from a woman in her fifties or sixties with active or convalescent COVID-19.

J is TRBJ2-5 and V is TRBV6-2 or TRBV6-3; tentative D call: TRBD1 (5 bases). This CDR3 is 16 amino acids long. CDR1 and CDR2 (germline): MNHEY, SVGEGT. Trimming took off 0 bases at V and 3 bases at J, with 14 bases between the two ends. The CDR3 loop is CASSYSPGSYEETQYF. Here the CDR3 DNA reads TGTGCCAGCAGTTACTCTCCAGGGTCCTACGAAGAGACCCAGTACTTC.

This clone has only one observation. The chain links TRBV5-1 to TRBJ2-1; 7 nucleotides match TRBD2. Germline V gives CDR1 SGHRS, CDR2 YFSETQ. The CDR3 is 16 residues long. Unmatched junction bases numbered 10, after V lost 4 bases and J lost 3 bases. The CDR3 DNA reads TGCGCCAGCAGCCCCTTCGCCGGGGGGAACTACAATGAGCAGTTCTTC. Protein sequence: CASSPFAGGNYNEQFF.

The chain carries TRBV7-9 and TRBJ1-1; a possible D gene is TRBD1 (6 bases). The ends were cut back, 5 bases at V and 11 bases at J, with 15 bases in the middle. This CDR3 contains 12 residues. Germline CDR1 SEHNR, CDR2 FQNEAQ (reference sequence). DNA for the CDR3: TGTGCCAGCAGCAGAGGGGGAATTGACGCTTTCTTT. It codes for CASSRGGIDAFF. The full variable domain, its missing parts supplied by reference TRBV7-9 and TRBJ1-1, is DTGVSQNPRHKITKRGQNVTFRCDPISEHNRLYWYRQTLGQGPEFLTYFQNEAQLEKSRLLSDRFSAERPKGSFSTLEIQRTEQGDSAMYLCASSRGGIDAFFGQGTRLTVV.

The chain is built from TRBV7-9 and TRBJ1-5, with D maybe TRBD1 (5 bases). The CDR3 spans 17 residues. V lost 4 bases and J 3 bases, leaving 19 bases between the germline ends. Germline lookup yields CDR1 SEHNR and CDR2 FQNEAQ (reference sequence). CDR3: CASSSGVTTEINQPQHF. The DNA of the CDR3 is TGTGCCAGCAGCTCGGGGGTCACGACAGAGATCAATCAGCCCCAGCATTTT.

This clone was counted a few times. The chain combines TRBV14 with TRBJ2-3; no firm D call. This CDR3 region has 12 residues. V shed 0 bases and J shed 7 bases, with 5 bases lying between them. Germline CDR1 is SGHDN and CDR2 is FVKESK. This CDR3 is CASSQDLYTQYF. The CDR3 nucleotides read TGTGCCAGCAGCCAAGATCTCTATACGCAGTATTTT.

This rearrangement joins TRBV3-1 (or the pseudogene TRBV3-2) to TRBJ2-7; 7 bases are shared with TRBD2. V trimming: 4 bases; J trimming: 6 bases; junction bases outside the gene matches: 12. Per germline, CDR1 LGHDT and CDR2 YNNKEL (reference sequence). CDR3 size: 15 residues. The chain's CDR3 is CASSPAGPEEGEQYF. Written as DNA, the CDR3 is TGTGCCAGCAGCCCAGCGGGACCCGAGGAAGGCGAGCAGTACTTC.

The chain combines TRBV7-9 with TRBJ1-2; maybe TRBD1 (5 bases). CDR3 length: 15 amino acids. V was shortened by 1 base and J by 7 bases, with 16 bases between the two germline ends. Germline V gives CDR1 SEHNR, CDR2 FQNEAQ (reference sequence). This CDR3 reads CASSLVSGQGGGYTF. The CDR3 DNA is TGTGCCAGCAGCTTAGTGTCTGGGCAGGGAGGTGGCTACACCTTC. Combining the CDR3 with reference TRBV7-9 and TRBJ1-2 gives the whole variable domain DTGVSQNPRHKITKRGQNVTFRCDPISEHNRLYWYRQTLGQGPEFLTYFQNEAQLEKSRLLSDRFSAERPKGSFSTLEIQRTEQGDSAMYLCASSLVSGQGGGYTFGSGTRLTVV.

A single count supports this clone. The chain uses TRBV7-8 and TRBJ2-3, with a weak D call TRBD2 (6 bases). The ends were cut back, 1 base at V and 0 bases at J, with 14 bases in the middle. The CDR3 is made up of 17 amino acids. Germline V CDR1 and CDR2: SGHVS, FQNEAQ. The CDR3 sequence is CASSLGRLARSTDTQYF. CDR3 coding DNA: TGTGCCAGCAGCTTAGGTCGGCTAGCGCGAAGCACAGATACGCAGTATTTT.

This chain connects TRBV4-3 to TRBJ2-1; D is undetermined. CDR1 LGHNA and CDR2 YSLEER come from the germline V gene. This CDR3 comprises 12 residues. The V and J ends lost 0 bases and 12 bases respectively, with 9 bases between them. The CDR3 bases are TGCGCCAGCAGCCAAGATTCGGGTCGGCAGTTCTTC. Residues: CASSQDSGRQFF.

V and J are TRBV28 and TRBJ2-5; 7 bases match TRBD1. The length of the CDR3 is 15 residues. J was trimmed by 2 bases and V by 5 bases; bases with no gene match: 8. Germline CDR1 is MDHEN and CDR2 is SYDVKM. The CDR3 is CASSRNSGQQETQYF. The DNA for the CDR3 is TGTGCCAGCAGTCGAAACTCGGGACAGCAAGAGACCCAGTACTTC.

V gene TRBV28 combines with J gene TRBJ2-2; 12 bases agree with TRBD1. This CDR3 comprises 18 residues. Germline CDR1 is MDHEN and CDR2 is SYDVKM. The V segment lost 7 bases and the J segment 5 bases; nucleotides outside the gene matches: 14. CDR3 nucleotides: TGTGCCAGCAAAGCCCGGGACAGGGGGCTTGCGAGGACCGGGGAGCTGTTTTTT. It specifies CASKARDRGLARTGELFF.

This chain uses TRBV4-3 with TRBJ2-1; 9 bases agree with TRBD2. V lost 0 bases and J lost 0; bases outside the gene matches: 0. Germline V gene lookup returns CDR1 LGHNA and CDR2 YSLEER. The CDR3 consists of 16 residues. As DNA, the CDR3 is TGCGCCAGCAGCCAAGATAGCGGGGGCTCCTACAATGAGCAGTTCTTC. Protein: CASSQDSGGSYNEQFF.

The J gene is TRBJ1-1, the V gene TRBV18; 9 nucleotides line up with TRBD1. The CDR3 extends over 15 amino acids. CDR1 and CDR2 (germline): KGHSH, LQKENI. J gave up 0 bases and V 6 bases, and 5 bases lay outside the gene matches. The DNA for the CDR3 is TGTGCCAGCTCCCGACAGGGGGACCTGAACACTGAAGCTTTCTTT. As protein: CASSRQGDLNTEAFF.

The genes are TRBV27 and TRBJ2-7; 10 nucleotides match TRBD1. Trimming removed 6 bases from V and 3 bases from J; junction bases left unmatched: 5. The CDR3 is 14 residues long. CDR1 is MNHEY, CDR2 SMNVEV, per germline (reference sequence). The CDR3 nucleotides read TGTGCCAGCAGCAACGGACAGGGGGTCTACGAGCAGTACTTC. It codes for CASSNGQGVYEQYF.

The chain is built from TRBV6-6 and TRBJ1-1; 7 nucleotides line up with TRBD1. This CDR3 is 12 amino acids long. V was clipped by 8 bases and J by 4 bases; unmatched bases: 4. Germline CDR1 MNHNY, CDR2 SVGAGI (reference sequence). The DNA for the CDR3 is TGTGCCAGCCAACAGGGGAGCACTGAAGCTTTCTTT. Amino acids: CASQQGSTEAFF.

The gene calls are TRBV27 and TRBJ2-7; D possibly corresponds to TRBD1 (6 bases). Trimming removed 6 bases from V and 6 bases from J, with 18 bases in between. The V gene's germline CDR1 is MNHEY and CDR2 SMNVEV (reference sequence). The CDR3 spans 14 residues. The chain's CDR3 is CASSLSQGSTEQYF. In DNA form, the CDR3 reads TGTGCCAGCAGCCTTTCACAGGGTAGCACCGAGCAGTACTTC.

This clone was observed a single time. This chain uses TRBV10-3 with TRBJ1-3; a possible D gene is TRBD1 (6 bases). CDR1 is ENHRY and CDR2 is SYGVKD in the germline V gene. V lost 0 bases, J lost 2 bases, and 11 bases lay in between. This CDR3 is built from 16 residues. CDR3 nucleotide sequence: TGTGCCATCAGTGAGTCAACAGGGTCTACTGGAAACACCATATATTTT. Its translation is CAISESTGSTGNTIYF.

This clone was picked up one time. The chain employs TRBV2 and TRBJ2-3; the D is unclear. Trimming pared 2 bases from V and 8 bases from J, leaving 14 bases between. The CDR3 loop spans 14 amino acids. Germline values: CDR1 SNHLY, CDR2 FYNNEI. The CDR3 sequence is CASSELSVGGTQYF. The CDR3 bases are TGTGCCAGCAGTGAATTAAGCGTAGGTGGTACGCAGTATTTT.

CDR3 nucleotides: TGTGCCAGCAGCTTATCCTCCGGGACACCCTTTGAAAAACTGTTTTTT. Its protein is CASSLSSGTPFEKLFF. The J gene is TRBJ1-4, the V gene TRBV7-2; D may be TRBD1 (6 bases). The CDR3 is 16 residues long. V lost 2 bases and J 7 bases, leaving 17 bases between the germline ends. Germline CDR1 reads SGHTA; CDR2 reads FQGNSA. The whole variable domain, filled in from reference TRBV7-2 and TRBJ1-4, reads GAGVSQSPSNKVTEKGKDVELRCDPISGHTALYWYRQSLGQGLEFLIYFQGNSAPDKSGLPSDRFSAERTGGSVSTLTIQRTQQEDSAVYLCASSLSSGTPFEKLFFGSGTQLSVL.

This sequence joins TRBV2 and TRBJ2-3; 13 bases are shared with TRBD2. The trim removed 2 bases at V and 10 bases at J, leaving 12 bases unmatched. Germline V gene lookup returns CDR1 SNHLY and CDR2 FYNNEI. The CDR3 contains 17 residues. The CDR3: CASSERTVGLAGVAQYF. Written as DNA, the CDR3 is TGTGCCAGCAGTGAAAGGACCGTAGGACTAGCGGGAGTAGCGCAGTATTTT.

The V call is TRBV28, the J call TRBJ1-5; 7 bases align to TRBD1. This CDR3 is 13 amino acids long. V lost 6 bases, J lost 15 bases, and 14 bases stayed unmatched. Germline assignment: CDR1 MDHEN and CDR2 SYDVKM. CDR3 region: CASRSSGTELGHF. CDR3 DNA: TGTGCCAGCAGATCCTCTGGGACAGAGCTGGGGCATTTT.